The text below deals with one TCR beta chain. These data come from a study of shared clonotypes between healthy human individuals. This table comes from immunoSEQ multiplex PCR, and its TCRdb copy is limited to in-frame clones, with some not included. The table has over a million clones, approximately 98.5% seen once. Sequencing was done on a sample of naive CD4+ T cells sorted from blood. Indicated subset: CD45RA+ positively selected. The sequence was collected from a man younger than 45 in good health.

The CDR3 loop is CASSSTWTGGNEQFF. In DNA form, the CDR3 reads TGTGCCAGCAGCTCTACATGGACAGGGGGCAATGAGCAGTTCTTC. The chain is built from TRBV7-6 and TRBJ2-1, with 10 nucleotides matching TRBD1. The CDR3 contains 15 residues. CDR1 and CDR2 from the germline V gene are SGHVS and FNYEAQ. Germline trimming cut 4 bases from V and 6 bases from J; bases unmatched to any gene: 6.